The TCR beta chain under discussion was sequenced for a study of blood T cell repertoires in COVID-19. The wider study: Acute and convalescent COVID-19 samples came from the United States, Italy and Spain. Nucleic acid was either cDNA or gDNA, and it came from T cells, B-cell-depleted T cells, or PBMCs.

How the authors handled the data: Nucleated cell number was recorded as an estimate derived from reference gene primer amplification. Assay used: immunoSEQ multiplex PCR; TCRdb lists only in-frame clones, some missing. That table gives V, J and clone size, and the DNA gave D and trimming. Of more than 140,000 clones in the sample, roughly 84% were seen once. The source of this sequence is a woman in her 50s in a cohort sampled during active or convalescent COVID-19. The sequenced sample consisted of peripheral blood.

The CDR3 nucleotides are TGTGCCAGCAGCTTAGTATCCGGGAGCCCCTACGAGCAGTACTTC. Translation: CASSLVSGSPYEQYF. The rearrangement links TRBV7-9 to TRBJ2-7; tentative D call: TRBD2 (6 bases). Germline CDR1 and CDR2: SEHNR and FQNEAQ (reference sequence). The V end lost 1 base, the J end lost 2 bases, and 12 bases lay between the germline ends. CDR3 size: 15 residues. Based on the CDR3 plus reference TRBV7-9 and TRBJ2-7, the full variable domain is DTGVSQNPRHKITKRGQNVTFRCDPISEHNRLYWYRQTLGQGPEFLTYFQNEAQLEKSRLLSDRFSAERPKGSFSTLEIQRTEQGDSAMYLCASSLVSGSPYEQYFGPGTRLTVT.